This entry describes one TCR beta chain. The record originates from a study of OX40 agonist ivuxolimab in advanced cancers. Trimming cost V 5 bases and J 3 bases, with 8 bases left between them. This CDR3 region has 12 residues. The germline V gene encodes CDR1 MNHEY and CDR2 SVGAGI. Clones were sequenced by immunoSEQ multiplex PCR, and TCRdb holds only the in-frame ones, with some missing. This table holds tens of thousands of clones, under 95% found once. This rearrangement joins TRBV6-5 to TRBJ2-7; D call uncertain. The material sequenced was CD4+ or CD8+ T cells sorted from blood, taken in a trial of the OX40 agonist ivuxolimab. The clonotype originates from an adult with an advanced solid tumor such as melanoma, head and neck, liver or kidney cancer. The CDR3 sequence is CASSELSYEQYF. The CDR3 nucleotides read TGTGCCAGCAGTGAACTTAGCTACGAGCAGTACTTC.